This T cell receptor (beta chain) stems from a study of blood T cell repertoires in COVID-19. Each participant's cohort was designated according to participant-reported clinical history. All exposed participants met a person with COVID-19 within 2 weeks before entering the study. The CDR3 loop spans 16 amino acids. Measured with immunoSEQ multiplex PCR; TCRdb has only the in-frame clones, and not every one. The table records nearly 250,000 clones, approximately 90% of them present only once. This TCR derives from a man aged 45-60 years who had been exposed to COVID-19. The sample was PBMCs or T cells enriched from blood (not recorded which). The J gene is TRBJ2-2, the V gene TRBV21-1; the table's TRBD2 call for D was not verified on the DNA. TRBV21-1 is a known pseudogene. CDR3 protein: CASSKGLAENTGELFF. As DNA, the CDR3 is TGTGCCAGCAGCAAGGGTTTAGCGGAGAACACCGGGGAGCTGTTTTTT.